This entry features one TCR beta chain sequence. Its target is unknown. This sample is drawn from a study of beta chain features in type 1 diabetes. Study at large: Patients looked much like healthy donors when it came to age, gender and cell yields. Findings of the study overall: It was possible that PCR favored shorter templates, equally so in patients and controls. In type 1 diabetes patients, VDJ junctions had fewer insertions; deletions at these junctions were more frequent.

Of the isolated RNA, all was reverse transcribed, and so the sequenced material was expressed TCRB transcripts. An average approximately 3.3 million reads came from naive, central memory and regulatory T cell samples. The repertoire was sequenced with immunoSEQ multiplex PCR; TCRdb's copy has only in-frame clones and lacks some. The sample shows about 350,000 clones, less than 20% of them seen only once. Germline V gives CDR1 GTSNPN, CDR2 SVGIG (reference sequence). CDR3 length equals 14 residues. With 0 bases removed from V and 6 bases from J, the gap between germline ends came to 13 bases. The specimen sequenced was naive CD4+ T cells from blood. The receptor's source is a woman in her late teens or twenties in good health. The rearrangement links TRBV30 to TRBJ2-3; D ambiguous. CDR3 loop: CAWSVRGVIDTQYF. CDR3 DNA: TGTGCCTGGAGTGTACGAGGAGTCATCGATACGCAGTATTTT.